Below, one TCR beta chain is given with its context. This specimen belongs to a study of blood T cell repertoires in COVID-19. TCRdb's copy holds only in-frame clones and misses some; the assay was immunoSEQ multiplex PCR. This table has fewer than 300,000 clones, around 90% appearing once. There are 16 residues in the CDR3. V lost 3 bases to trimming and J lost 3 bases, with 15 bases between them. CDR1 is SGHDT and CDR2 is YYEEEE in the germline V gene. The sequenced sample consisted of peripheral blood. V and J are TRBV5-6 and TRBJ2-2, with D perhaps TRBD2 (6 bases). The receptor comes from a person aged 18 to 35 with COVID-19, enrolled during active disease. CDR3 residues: CASSWYRDSDTGELFF. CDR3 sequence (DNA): TGTGCCAGCAGCTGGTACCGGGACTCAGACACCGGGGAGCTGTTTTTT.